This T cell receptor (beta chain) was recovered during a study of blood T cell repertoires in COVID-19. Whole-study context: The United States, Italy and Spain were the sources of the acute and convalescent COVID-19 samples. The analysed material was cDNA or gDNA that came from T cells, B-cell-depleted T cells, or PBMCs.

The CDR3 covers 13 residues. Germline lookup yields CDR1 MNHEY and CDR2 SVGAGI. The V and J ends lost 8 bases and 2 bases respectively, with 11 bases between them. In the study's own analysis: Cell counts per sample came from amplifying reference gene primers. The method was immunoSEQ multiplex PCR; TCRdb's version includes in-frame clones alone and lacks a portion of them. V, J and clone size derive from that table, while D and trimming were established from the DNA sequence. The sample has roughly 60,000 clones, almost 85% seen once. The chain uses TRBV6-5 and TRBJ2-3, with a tentative D call TRBD2 (6 bases). Sequenced sample: peripheral blood. The receptor was isolated from a man aged 55 to 70 with COVID-19, enrolled during active disease. The CDR3 coding sequence is TGTGCCAGCCTCGGGACTGTCACAGATACGCAGTATTTT. Its translation is CASLGTVTDTQYF.